One T cell receptor (beta chain) is described in this entry. Which antigen it targets is not known. Per-base quality was not reported, and no clone a single base away is much larger than it. The library came from 5' RACE. The run used an Illumina HiSeq 2500. A second PCR of roughly 7 to 12 cycles was run with a J-beta primer mix and a sample-barcoded 5' primer. A template-switch 5' adaptor carrying 12 random nucleotides introduced a unique molecular identifier onto each TCR beta cDNA molecule. Each sample yielded at least 3 million CDR3-containing paired-end reads. The Mint cDNA synthesis kit, primed by a TRBC-specific oligonucleotide, was used to synthesize first-strand cDNA from all RNA. Following uracil-DNA glycosylase treatment, all cDNA underwent a first 18-cycle PCR with the universal primers M1SS and BC2_uni_R. In the authors' own workflow: For normalization, 1 million high-quality reads were randomly selected from each sample, with every read carrying a distinct molecular identifier. Instead of being binned into consensus sequences, reads with shared molecular identifiers were discarded. MiTCR, set to a Q25 quality threshold and the strictest error-elimination algorithm, was used for CDR3 identification, clonotype clustering and error correction. A nonparametric unseen species model using Euler transformation provided a lower-bound estimate of total TCR beta diversity. The public reads were reanalyzed by TCRdb: fastp trimming at Q25, MiXCR alignment, in-frame beta chains only. Rows with a matching CDR3 protein are joined into one entry that keeps the most common DNA and genes. The V and J calls reflect TCRdb's pipeline rather than the authors' work. Present in this sample are about 320,000 distinct CDR3 sequences, around 30% of which were seen just once. 29% of the sample is in the top ten clones.

CDR1 and CDR2 (MNHEY, SMNVEV) derive from the germline V gene (reference sequence). The CDR3 goes from the cysteine to the phenylalanine over 14 residues. The CDR3 DNA has 42 bases and is translated from base 1. Trimmed from V: 6 bases; trimmed from J: 4 bases; junction bases lacking a gene match: 8. The record originates from a study of blood T cells in healthy people across ages (dated by TCRdb to 2014 to 2015). About the full investigation: In model experiments, roughly one uniquely barcoded TCR beta cDNA molecule per two T cells was captured by template switching. The study measured age-related changes in TCR beta repertoire diversity using deep sequencing normalized with unique cDNA molecular identifiers. Donors were grouped into four age groups: young (average approximately 15 years), middle-aged (roughly 38), aged (around 66) and long-lived (around 80). To avoid experimental bias, donors of different ages were randomly spread across the sequencing lanes. Using the same blood draw, the study looked at two additional independent replicas of 1 million unique cDNA reads for two donors, one aged 18 to 29 and the other aged 80 or older.

Donors were about 36 systemically healthy Caucasian individuals from Russia aged roughly 6 to 95 years. Each donor gave about 10 milliliters of peripheral blood, drawn into EDTA-treated Vacutainer tubes. PBMCs were isolated by Ficoll-Paque density-gradient centrifugation, with at least 6.5 million obtained per sample. Trizol reagent was used to extract total RNA from the PBMCs, yielding at least 6 micrograms per sample. The percentages of naive CD45RAhigh/CD27high T cells were determined by flow cytometry on a PBMC aliquot from every donor. Points the paper makes about the study in general: Conclusive comparison of naive and antigen-experienced compartments was prevented by the profiling of bulk unsorted PBMCs. There was a strong correlation between observed TCR beta diversity and the percentage of naive T cells measured by flow cytometry. Compared with the aged group, the long-lived group had more naive CD4+ T cells, fewer expanded clones and increased TCR diversity, a pattern suggesting age selection. Donor CMV infection status was unknown, potentially confounding age-related changes in expanded clonotypes. Observed TCR beta diversity per million T cells fell roughly linearly with age, and a significant reduction was already apparent by age around 36. Total diversity estimates from one million sequenced T cells were considered lower bounds and underestimates.

Sequencing was done on a sample of blood. Recombination linked TRBV27 to TRBJ2-7, and 8 junction bases match TRBD1. The sequence was collected from a woman in her seventies in good health. This receptor carries the CDR3 CASRRGQGGYEQYF. Read as DNA, the sequence is TGTGCCAGCAGGCGTGGACAGGGTGGATACGAGCAGTACTTC.